The 12 T cell receptor gamma chains in this list originate from one sample, sequenced in a study of intestinal T cells in coeliac disease. For each case, the template was genomic DNA from ten roughly 5-µm formalin-fixed paraffin-embedded scrolls. LymphoTrack primers amplified TRG sequences from about 0.2 ug of biopsy DNA. TCRdb repeated clone calling on the multiplex PCR reads with CATT. The sample records 700 to 900 gamma-chain clones, approximately 53% being singletons. What was sequenced was a duodenal biopsy. Every receptor here comes from a human donor with celiac disease.

The chain has TRGV10 and TRGJP1. TRGV10 is filed as an ORF, its function uncertain. V gave up 8 bases and J gave up 4 bases; unmatched junction bases: 14. The CDR3 contains 16 residues. In DNA form, the CDR3 reads TGTGCTGCGTGGGATTATGATCACGACACTGGTTGGTTCAAGATATTT. It codes for CAAWDYDHDTGWFKIF.

The chain links TRGV10 to TRGJP1. TRGV10 is given ORF status, its function remaining uncertain. Unmatched junction bases numbered 18, after V lost 12 bases and J lost 1 base. The CDR3 has 17 amino acids. CDR3 sequence reads: CAAVARGLCTTGWFKIF. CDR3 nucleotide sequence: TGTGCTGCAGTGGCAAGGGGTTTATGTACCACTGGTTGGTTCAAGATATTT.

The sample holds a few counts of this clone. V and J are TRGV8 and TRGJP1. Germline trimming cut 8 bases from V and 7 bases from J; bases unmatched to any gene: 7. The CDR3 length is 12 residues. CDR1 is VENAVY, CDR2 YDSYNSRV, per germline. DNA of the CDR3: TGTGCCACCTATTTACTTGGTTGGTTCAAGATATTT. Its translation: CATYLLGWFKIF.

The chain carries TRGV11 and TRGJ1 or TRGJ2. Being an ORF, TRGV11 has a function that is uncertain. The CDR3 consists of 14 residues. With 11 bases clipped from V and 9 bases from J, the junction kept 19 bases outside the gene matches. CDR3 sequence: CACSDFPPTLKKLF. The CDR3, as DNA: TGTGCCTGCTCGGACTTCCCCCCTACCCTTAAGAAACTCTTT.

Judged by abundance, this clone is large. The rearrangement uses TRGV9 and TRGJ1 or TRGJ2. The CDR3 contains 16 residues. CDR1 and CDR2 (germline): GITISATS, ISYDGTV (reference sequence). The J segment lost 7 bases and the V segment lost 0 bases, leaving 15 bases of the junction unmatched. CDR3 residues: CALWEVQPPGSYKKLF. CDR3 nucleotide sequence: TGTGCCTTGTGGGAGGTGCAACCCCCGGGGAGCTATAAGAAACTCTTT.

By sample fraction, this clone is large (0.1 to 1%). The gene calls are TRGV8 and TRGJ1 or TRGJ2. The CDR3 covers 13 residues. V dropped 3 bases and J dropped 4; count of bases not matched to a gene: 6. CDR1 and CDR2 (germline): VENAVY, YDSYNSRV. CDR3 bases: TGTGCCACCTGGGATGAGAAGTATTATAAGAAACTCTTT. Its translation is CATWDEKYYKKLF.

This clone has just a few counts. This chain joins TRGV4 and TRGJ1 or TRGJ2. Trimming removed 2 bases from V and 3 bases from J; junction bases left unmatched: 4. This CDR3 has 13 residues. Germline-derived CDR1 and CDR2 are EGSTGY and YDSYTSSV. The CDR3 DNA reads as TGTGCCACCTGGGATGATTTTTATTATAAGAAACTCTTT. Translating gives CATWDDFYYKKLF.

V and J are TRGV3 and TRGJP2. Germline V gene data show CDR1 as VTNTFY and CDR2 as YDVSTARD (reference sequence). The CDR3 loop spans 14 amino acids. The ends lost 2 bases at V and 10 bases at J; junction bases unmatched: 10. DNA for the CDR3: TGTGCCACCTGGGACACCCAGGGTATTTGGATCAAGACGTTT. Translated: CATWDTQGIWIKTF.

This clone was seen a handful of times. This chain links TRGV5 with TRGJ1 or TRGJ2. Germline V gene sequence: CDR1 VINAFY, CDR2 YDVSNSKD. Trimming at V came to 2 bases and at J to 4 bases, leaving 8 bases not matched to a gene. The CDR3 extends over 14 amino acids. CDR3 nucleotide sequence: TGTGCCACCTGGGACAAGAGGGGCTATTATAAGAAACTCTTT. As protein: CATWDKRGYYKKLF.

This chain links TRGV10 with TRGJP1. TRGV10 is an ORF for which the function is uncertain. The CDR3 is 12 amino acids. V lost 10 bases, J lost 7 bases, and 7 bases stayed unmatched. CDR3 in DNA: TGTGCTGCGTATCCACTTGGTTGGTTCAAGATATTT. Translating gives CAAYPLGWFKIF.

This clone turned up a few times. The chain joins TRGV8 to TRGJ1 or TRGJ2. V lost 11 bases and J lost 12; bases outside the gene matches: 13. Germline loops: CDR1 VENAVY, CDR2 YDSYNSRV. The CDR3 consists of 10 residues. The CDR3, as DNA: TGTGCCAGCCTCCTAGGGGGGAAACTCTTT. It yields the protein CASLLGGKLF.

Comment on this clone: This DNA's translation differs at residue 3 from TCRdb's protein, which comes from a much larger clone; a read error is likely, and the protein shown is translated from the DNA. This rearrangement joins TRGV10 to TRGJ1 or TRGJ2. TRGV10 is given ORF status, its function remaining uncertain. The CDR3 has 12 amino acids. The DNA for the CDR3 is TGTGCTGTGTGGGATGGGCCACCTGAGAAACTCTTT. Encoded protein: CAVWDGPPEKLF.